These 24 T cell receptor beta chains were sequenced from one sample in a study of T-cell reconstitution after alpha-beta-depleted transplantation in children. Preparation of the TCRbeta library was carried out with unique molecular identifiers. TCRdb fed the PCR reads into MiXCR, producing one record per CDR3 protein. The sample lists approximately 630,000 distinct CDR3 sequences, 13% occurring once. The sample here was PBMCs, taken before TCRalphabeta/CD19-depleted stem cell transplant. Receptors were obtained from a girl aged 2 to 9 with congenital amegakaryocytic thrombocytopenia, due to receive a stem cell transplant.

The chain combines TRBV4-1 with TRBJ2-7; weak D call: TRBD2 (5 bases). This CDR3 contains 16 residues. Germline values: CDR1 MGHRA, CDR2 YSYEKL. V gave up 4 bases and J gave up 6 bases, with 22 bases separating them. The CDR3 DNA reads TGCGCCAGCAGCCGTGGAGCCGCGGGTAACGACGGCGAGCAGTACTTC. Protein product: CASSRGAAGNDGEQYF.

In its sample, this clonotype was seen many times. The chain couples TRBV12-3 or TRBV12-4 to TRBJ1-5, with D unclear. This CDR3 region has 15 residues. Trimming pared 3 bases from V and 1 base from J, leaving 10 bases between. This CDR3 reads CASSFGTSSNQPQHF. In DNA, the CDR3 is TGTGCCAGCAGTTTTGGTACATCGAGCAATCAGCCCCAGCATTTT.

This clonotype showed up many times. V is TRBV7-3 and J is TRBJ2-1; 10 nucleotides agree with TRBD2. Germline values: CDR1 SGHTA, CDR2 FQGTGA. The CDR3 length is 15 residues. The V gene end was trimmed by 3 bases and the J gene end by 4 bases; junction bases not matched to a gene: 3. CDR3 coding DNA: TGTGCCAGCAGCTTGACTAGCGGGTTATACAATGAGCAGTTCTTC. Translation: CASSLTSGLYNEQFF.

This clonotype occurred a few times. V usage is TRBV24-1 and J usage is TRBJ1-5, with D perhaps TRBD1 (6 bases). The CDR3 consists of 12 residues. Deletions cut 3 bases from V and 7 bases from J, with 6 bases between. The germline CDR1 and CDR2 sequences are KGHDR and SFDVKD. The CDR3 DNA sequence: TGTGCCACCAGTGATGGGGGCCAGCCCCAGCATTTT. This sequence encodes CATSDGGQPQHF.

This clonotype was seen ten or more times. This chain connects TRBV5-6 to TRBJ2-7; possible D gene TRBD1, 5 bases. V was cut by 4 bases and J by 2 bases, with 13 bases left in between. The CDR3 length is 14 residues. Germline V lookup: CDR1 SGHDT, CDR2 YYEEEE. CDR3: CASSRLQGPYEQYF. DNA for the CDR3: TGTGCCAGCAGCCGACTCCAGGGCCCCTACGAGCAGTACTTC.

In this sample, this clonotype turned up many times. The genes are TRBV28 and TRBJ2-1, with 11 nucleotides matching TRBD2. CDR1 and CDR2 (germline): MDHEN, SYDVKM. V lost 6 bases, J lost 3 bases, and 7 bases stayed unmatched. The CDR3 loop spans 16 amino acids. In DNA form, the CDR3 reads TGTGCCAGCAGGGAGGGGACTAGCGGCTTCTACAATGAGCAGTTCTTC. Protein sequence: CASREGTSGFYNEQFF.

V and J are TRBV5-1 and TRBJ2-7; D perhaps matches TRBD2 (5 bases). Germline-derived CDR1 and CDR2 are SGHRS and YFSETQ. V was shortened by 4 bases and J by 0 bases, with 14 bases between the two germline ends. The CDR3 is 15 residues long. The CDR3 DNA reads TGCGCCAGCAGCCCCTCAACGGGGAGCTCCTACGAGCAGTACTTC. It codes for CASSPSTGSSYEQYF. Looking up the rest from reference TRBV5-1 and TRBJ2-7 gives the full variable domain: KAGVTQTPRYLIKTRGQQVTLSCSPISGHRSVSWYQQTPGQGLQFLFEYFSETQRNKGNFPGRFSGRQFSNSRSEMNVSTLELGDSALYLCASSPSTGSSYEQYFGPGTRLTVT.

This clonotype was found many times. The CDR3, as DNA: TGCGCCAGCAGCTTGGTCGCTACTGCTAGCCTAAGTGAGCAGTTCTTC. It codes for CASSLVATASLSEQFF. The rearrangement joins TRBV5-1 to TRBJ2-1, with D perhaps TRBD2 (5 bases). Germline CDR1 is SGHRS and CDR2 is YFSETQ. V was trimmed by 0 bases and J by 9 bases, leaving 19 bases between them. CDR3 size: 16 residues.

This clonotype has just a few counts. The chain uses TRBV18 and TRBJ2-3; weak D call: TRBD2 (6 bases). CDR1 is KGHSH and CDR2 is LQKENI in the germline V gene. Trimming pared 2 bases from V and 1 base from J, leaving 16 bases between. The CDR3 runs 17 residues. CDR3 DNA: TGTGCCAGCTCACCATGGGTTAGCGGATTGCGCACAGATACGCAGTATTTT. Amino acid sequence: CASSPWVSGLRTDTQYF.

This clonotype was counted a few times. This chain connects TRBV11-2 to TRBJ2-7, with TRBD1 matching over 8 bases. J was trimmed by 5 bases and V by 5 bases; bases with no gene match: 11. Per the germline V gene, CDR1 is SGHAT and CDR2 is FQNNGV. The CDR3 is 15 residues long. The CDR3 nucleotides are TGTGCCAGCAGCGCGAAGGACAGGGCTTTCCACGAGCAGTACTTC. It specifies CASSAKDRAFHEQYF.

The chain joins TRBV7-9 to TRBJ2-3; D possibly corresponds to TRBD2 (6 bases). V lost 3 bases to trimming and J lost 7 bases, with 17 bases between them. Germline V CDR1 and CDR2: SEHNR, FQNEAQ (reference sequence). The CDR3 totals 15 residues. DNA for the CDR3: TGTGCCAGCAGCTTCACCCGGGACTCGCTCAATACGCAGTATTTT. Residues: CASSFTRDSLNTQYF.

This clonotype was counted ten times or more. The rearrangement joins TRBV30 to TRBJ2-1; D possibly corresponds to TRBD1 (6 bases). Germline V gene lookup returns CDR1 GTSNPN and CDR2 SVGIG (reference sequence). The CDR3 runs to 13 residues. The V and J ends lost 2 bases and 11 bases respectively, with 16 bases between them. The DNA for the CDR3 is TGTGCCTGGAGTATTCGCCCGGGACAAAAGCAGTTCTTC. This encodes CAWSIRPGQKQFF.

The V call is TRBV5-1, the J call TRBJ2-7; D not certain. This CDR3 region has 15 residues. Per the germline V gene, CDR1 is SGHRS and CDR2 is YFSETQ. The V end was cut by 7 bases, the J end by 2 bases, with 19 bases between. CDR3: CASGPRKTRAYEQYF. CDR3 sequence (DNA): TGCGCCAGCGGGCCCCGGAAAACCCGAGCCTACGAGCAGTACTTC. The full variable domain, rest sourced from reference TRBV5-1 and TRBJ2-7, is KAGVTQTPRYLIKTRGQQVTLSCSPISGHRSVSWYQQTPGQGLQFLFEYFSETQRNKGNFPGRFSGRQFSNSRSEMNVSTLELGDSALYLCASGPRKTRAYEQYFGPGTRLTVT.

This sequence joins TRBV3-1 and TRBJ2-5, with D possibly TRBD1 on 6 matching bases. Germline values: CDR1 LGHDT, CDR2 YNNKEL (reference sequence). The CDR3 covers 15 residues. The V and J ends lost 0 bases and 5 bases respectively, with 13 bases between them. CDR3 amino acids: CASSQEATGWETQYF. The CDR3 nucleotides are TGTGCCAGCAGCCAAGAGGCAACAGGGTGGGAGACCCAGTACTTC.

This clonotype has just a few counts. The genes are TRBV2 and TRBJ2-5; D uncertain. The CDR3 consists of 14 residues. V lost 6 bases and J lost 3, with 14 bases in between. Germline V gene lookup returns CDR1 SNHLY and CDR2 FYNNEI. CDR3 DNA sequence: TGTGCCAGCAGCCCCTCGGAAGTTAAAGAGACCCAGTACTTC. Amino acid sequence: CASSPSEVKETQYF.

This clonotype came up many times. The chain couples TRBV5-1 to TRBJ2-2; perhaps TRBD2 as D (5 bases). Germline values: CDR1 SGHRS, CDR2 YFSETQ. The V end was cut by 1 base, the J end by 3 bases, with 19 bases between. This CDR3 is built from 18 residues. The CDR3 loop reads CASSLWIRGEGYTGELFF. The CDR3 nucleotides read TGCGCCAGCAGCTTGTGGATTCGGGGTGAAGGGTACACCGGGGAGCTGTTTTTT.

This rearrangement joins TRBV5-1 to TRBJ2-2; TRBD1 aligns across 9 bases. V lost 0 bases, J lost 7 bases, and 16 bases stayed unmatched. Germline CDR1 SGHRS, CDR2 YFSETQ. The CDR3 has 19 amino acids. CDR3 residues: CASSLDPPGTGTLGGELFF. The CDR3 DNA follows: TGCGCCAGCAGCTTGGACCCCCCCGGGACAGGGACTCTCGGCGGGGAGCTGTTTTTT. Full variable domain (rest looked up from reference TRBV5-1 and TRBJ2-2): KAGVTQTPRYLIKTRGQQVTLSCSPISGHRSVSWYQQTPGQGLQFLFEYFSETQRNKGNFPGRFSGRQFSNSRSEMNVSTLELGDSALYLCASSLDPPGTGTLGGELFFGEGSRLTVL.

The V and J genes are TRBV6-1 and TRBJ2-3; D unresolved. This CDR3 comprises 15 residues. Trimming shortened V by 6 bases and J by 0 bases, and 13 bases separated the two germline ends. Germline V gene sequence: CDR1 MNHNS, CDR2 SASEGT. CDR3 DNA sequence: TGTGCCAGCAGCCGAGGAGAGCCTAGCACAGATACGCAGTATTTT. Translated, it gives CASSRGEPSTDTQYF.

The table lists this clonotype with many counts. The CDR3 reads CASSSPGLVLYEQYF. The CDR3 DNA is TGTGCCAGCAGTTCCCCGGGACTAGTGCTCTACGAGCAGTACTTC. V usage is TRBV12-3 or TRBV12-4 and J usage is TRBJ2-7; 8 bases map to TRBD2. The CDR3 has 15 amino acids. The trim removed 4 bases at V and 3 bases at J, leaving 8 bases unmatched.

Written as DNA, the CDR3 is TGCAGTGCTAGCTCACTAGCGGGAACGATGGATACGCAGTATTTT. Its translation is CSASSLAGTMDTQYF. The gene calls are TRBV20-1 and TRBJ2-3; 10 bases map to TRBD2. The V gene end was trimmed by 3 bases and the J gene end by 6 bases; junction bases not matched to a gene: 9. Germline CDR1 is DFQATT and CDR2 is SNEGSKA (reference sequence). This CDR3 comprises 15 residues.

There are many counts of this clonotype. This chain connects TRBV7-9 to TRBJ2-1; D may be TRBD1 (5 bases). The CDR3 is 15 amino acids. Trimming shortened V by 6 bases and J by 7 bases, and 19 bases separated the two germline ends. Germline CDR1 reads SEHNR; CDR2 reads FQNEAQ (reference sequence). CDR3 in amino acids: CASRGRPGYGNEQFF. CDR3 sequence (DNA): TGTGCCAGCAGGGGAAGACCAGGGTATGGGAATGAGCAGTTCTTC.

The table lists this clonotype with a few counts. The J gene is TRBJ2-7, the V gene TRBV20-1; D not certain. The germline CDR1 and CDR2 sequences are DFQATT and SNEGSKA (reference sequence). Trimming took 1 base from V and 0 from J, leaving 16 bases between them. The CDR3 spans 16 residues. The CDR3 protein is CSARGMERTSSYEQYF. The DNA of the CDR3 is TGCAGTGCTAGAGGGATGGAGCGAACCTCCTCCTACGAGCAGTACTTC.

This clonotype was seen a handful of times. The V and J genes are TRBV2 and TRBJ2-3, with D unresolved. CDR3 length equals 13 residues. CDR1 SNHLY and CDR2 FYNNEI come from the germline V gene. The V and J ends lost 2 bases and 2 bases respectively, with 5 bases between them. The CDR3 region is CASSELTTDTQYF. The CDR3 DNA sequence: TGTGCCAGCAGTGAACTGACCACAGATACGCAGTATTTT.

The table lists this clonotype with many counts. The V and J genes are TRBV7-8 and TRBJ2-1; D remains unclear. Deletions cut 0 bases from V and 0 bases from J, with 18 bases between. The CDR3 runs to 19 residues. From germline, CDR1 is SGHVS and CDR2 FQNEAQ. CDR3: CASSLANEIGESSYNEQFF. The CDR3 nucleotides read TGTGCCAGCAGCTTAGCAAACGAGATCGGAGAGAGCTCCTACAATGAGCAGTTCTTC.